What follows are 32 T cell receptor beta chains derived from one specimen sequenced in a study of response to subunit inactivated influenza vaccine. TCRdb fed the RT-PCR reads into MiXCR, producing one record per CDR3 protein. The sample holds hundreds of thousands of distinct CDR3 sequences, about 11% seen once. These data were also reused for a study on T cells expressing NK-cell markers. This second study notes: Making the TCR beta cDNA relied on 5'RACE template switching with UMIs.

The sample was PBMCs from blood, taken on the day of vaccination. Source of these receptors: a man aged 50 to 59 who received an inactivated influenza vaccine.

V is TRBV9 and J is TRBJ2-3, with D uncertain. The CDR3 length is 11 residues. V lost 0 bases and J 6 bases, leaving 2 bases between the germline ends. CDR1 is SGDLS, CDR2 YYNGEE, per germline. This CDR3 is CASSVADTQYF. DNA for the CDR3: TGTGCCAGCAGCGTAGCGGATACGCAGTATTTT.

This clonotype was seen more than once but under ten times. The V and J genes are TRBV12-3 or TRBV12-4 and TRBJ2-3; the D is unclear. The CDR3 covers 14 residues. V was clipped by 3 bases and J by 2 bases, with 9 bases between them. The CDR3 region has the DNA TGTGCCAGCAGTTTCGTACAGAACACAGATACGCAGTATTTT. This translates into CASSFVQNTDTQYF.

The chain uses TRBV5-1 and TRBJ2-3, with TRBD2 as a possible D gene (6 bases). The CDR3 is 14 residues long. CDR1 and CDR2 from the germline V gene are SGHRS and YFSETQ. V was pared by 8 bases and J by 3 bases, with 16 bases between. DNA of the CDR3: TGCGCCAGTGGAGGGCCCCGATCGACAGATACGCAGTATTTT. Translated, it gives CASGGPRSTDTQYF.

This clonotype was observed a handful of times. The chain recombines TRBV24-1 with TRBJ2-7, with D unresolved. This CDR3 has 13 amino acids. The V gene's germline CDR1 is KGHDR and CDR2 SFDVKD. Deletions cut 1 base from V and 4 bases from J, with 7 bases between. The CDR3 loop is CATSDLWGYEQYF. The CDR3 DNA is TGTGCCACCAGTGATTTATGGGGTTACGAGCAGTACTTC.

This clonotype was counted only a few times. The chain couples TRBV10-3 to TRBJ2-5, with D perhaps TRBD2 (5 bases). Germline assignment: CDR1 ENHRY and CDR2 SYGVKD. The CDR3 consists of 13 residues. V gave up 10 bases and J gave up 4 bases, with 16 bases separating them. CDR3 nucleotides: TGTGCCACGACCCCTCGAGAGGGAGAGACCCAGTACTTC. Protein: CATTPREGETQYF.

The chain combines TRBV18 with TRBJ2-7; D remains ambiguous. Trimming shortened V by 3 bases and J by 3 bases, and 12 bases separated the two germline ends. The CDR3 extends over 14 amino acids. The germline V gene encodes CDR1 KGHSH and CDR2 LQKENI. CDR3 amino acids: CASSPATFGYEQYF. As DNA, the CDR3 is TGTGCCAGCTCACCCGCGACGTTCGGCTACGAGCAGTACTTC.

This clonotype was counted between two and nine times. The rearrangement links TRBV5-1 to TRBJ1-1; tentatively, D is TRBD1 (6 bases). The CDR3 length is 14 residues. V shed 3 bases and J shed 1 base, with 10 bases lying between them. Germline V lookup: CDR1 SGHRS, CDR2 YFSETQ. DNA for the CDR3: TGCGCCAGCAGCTGGGACAAGGGGAACACTGAAGCTTTCTTT. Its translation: CASSWDKGNTEAFF.

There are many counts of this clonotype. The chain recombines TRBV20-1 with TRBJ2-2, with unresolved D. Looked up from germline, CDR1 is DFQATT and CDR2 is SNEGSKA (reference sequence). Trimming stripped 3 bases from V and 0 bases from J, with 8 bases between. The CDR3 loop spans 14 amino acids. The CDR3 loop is CSARDPANTGELFF. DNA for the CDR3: TGCAGTGCTAGGGACCCCGCGAACACCGGGGAGCTGTTTTTT.

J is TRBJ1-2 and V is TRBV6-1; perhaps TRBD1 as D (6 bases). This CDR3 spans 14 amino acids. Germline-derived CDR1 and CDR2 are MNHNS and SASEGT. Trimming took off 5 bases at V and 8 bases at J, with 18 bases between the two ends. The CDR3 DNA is TGTGCCAGCAGTAGGACAGCCTCCCTCGGAGGCTACACCTTC. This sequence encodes CASSRTASLGGYTF.

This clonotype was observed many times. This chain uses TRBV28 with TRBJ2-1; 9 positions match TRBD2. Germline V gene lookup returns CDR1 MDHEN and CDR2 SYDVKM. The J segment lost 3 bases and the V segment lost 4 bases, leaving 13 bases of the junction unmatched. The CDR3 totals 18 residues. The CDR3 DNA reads TGTGCCAGCAGTTCGCCTATCTCCGGGACTAGCATCTACAATGAGCAGTTCTTC. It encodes CASSSPISGTSIYNEQFF.

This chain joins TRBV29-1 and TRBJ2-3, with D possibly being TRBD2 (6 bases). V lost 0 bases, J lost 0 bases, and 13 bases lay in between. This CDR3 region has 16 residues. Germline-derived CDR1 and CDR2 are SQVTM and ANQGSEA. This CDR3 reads CSVEDRFGLSTDTQYF. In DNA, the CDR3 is TGCAGCGTTGAAGATCGGTTTGGACTAAGCACAGATACGCAGTATTTT.

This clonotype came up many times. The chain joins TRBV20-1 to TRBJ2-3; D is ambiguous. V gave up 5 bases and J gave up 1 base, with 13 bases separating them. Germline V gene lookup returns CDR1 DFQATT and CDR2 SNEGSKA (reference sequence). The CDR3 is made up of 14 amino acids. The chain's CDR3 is CSAAREFRTDTQYF. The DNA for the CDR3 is TGCAGTGCTGCTAGGGAATTCCGCACAGATACGCAGTATTTT.

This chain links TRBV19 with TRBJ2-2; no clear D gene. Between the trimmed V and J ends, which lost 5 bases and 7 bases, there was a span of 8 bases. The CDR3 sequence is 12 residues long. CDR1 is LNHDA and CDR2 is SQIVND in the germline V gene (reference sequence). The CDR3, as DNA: TGTGCCAGTAGTCCGGGTGTCGGGGAGCTGTTTTTT. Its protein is CASSPGVGELFF.

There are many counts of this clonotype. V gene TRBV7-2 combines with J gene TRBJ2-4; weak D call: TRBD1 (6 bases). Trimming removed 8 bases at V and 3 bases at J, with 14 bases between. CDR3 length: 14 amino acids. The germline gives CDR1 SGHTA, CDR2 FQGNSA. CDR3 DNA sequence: TGTGCCAGCGCCTCGGGACAACGCAAAAACATTCAGTACTTC. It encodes CASASGQRKNIQYF.

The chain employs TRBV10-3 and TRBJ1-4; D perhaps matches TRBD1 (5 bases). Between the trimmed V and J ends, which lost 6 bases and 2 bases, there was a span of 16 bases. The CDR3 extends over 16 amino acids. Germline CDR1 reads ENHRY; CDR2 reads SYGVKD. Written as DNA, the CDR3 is TGTGCCATCAGCTCCCAGGGAATTACGACTAATGAAAAACTGTTTTTT. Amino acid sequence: CAISSQGITTNEKLFF.

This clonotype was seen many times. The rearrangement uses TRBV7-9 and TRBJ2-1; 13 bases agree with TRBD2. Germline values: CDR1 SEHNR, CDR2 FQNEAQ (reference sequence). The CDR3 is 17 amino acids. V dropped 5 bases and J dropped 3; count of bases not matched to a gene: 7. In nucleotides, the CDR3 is TGTGCCAGCAGCCTACTGACTAGCGGGAGGTTCTACAATGAGCAGTTCTTC. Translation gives CASSLLTSGRFYNEQFF. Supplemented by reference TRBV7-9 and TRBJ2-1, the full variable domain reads DTGVSQNPRHKITKRGQNVTFRCDPISEHNRLYWYRQTLGQGPEFLTYFQNEAQLEKSRLLSDRFSAERPKGSFSTLEIQRTEQGDSAMYLCASSLLTSGRFYNEQFFGPGTRLTVL.

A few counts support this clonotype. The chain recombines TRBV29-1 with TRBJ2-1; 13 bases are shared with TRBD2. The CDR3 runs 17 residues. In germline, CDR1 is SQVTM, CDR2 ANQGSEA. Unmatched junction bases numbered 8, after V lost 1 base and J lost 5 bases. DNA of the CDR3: TGCAGCGTTGAAGGAGTTCACACTAGCGGGAGGGACAATGAGCAGTTCTTC. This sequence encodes CSVEGVHTSGRDNEQFF.

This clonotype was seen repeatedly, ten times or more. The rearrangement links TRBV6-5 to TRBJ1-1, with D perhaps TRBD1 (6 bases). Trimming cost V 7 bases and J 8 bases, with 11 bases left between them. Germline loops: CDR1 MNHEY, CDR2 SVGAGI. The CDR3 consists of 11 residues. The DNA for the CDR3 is TGTGCCAGCACCATTGGGACAGAAGCTTTCTTT. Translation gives CASTIGTEAFF.

Here the CDR3 DNA reads TGCAGTGCTAGTGTTACAGGGAGTCTATACCAAGAGACCCAGTACTTC. Translating it yields CSASVTGSLYQETQYF. The chain links TRBV20-1 to TRBJ2-5; D is perhaps TRBD1 (6 bases). The germline V gene has CDR1 DFQATT and CDR2 SNEGSKA (reference sequence). Trimming took off 3 bases at V and 0 bases at J, with 17 bases between the two ends. The CDR3 loop spans 16 amino acids.

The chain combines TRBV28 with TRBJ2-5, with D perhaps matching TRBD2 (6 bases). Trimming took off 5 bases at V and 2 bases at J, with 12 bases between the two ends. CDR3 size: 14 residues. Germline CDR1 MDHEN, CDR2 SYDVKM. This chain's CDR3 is CASSHRDSQETQYF. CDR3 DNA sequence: TGTGCCAGCAGTCACCGGGACTCGCAAGAGACCCAGTACTTC. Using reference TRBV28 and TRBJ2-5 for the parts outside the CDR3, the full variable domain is DVKVTQSSRYLVKRTGEKVFLECVQDMDHENMFWYRQDPGLGLRLIYFSYDVKMKEKGDIPEGYSVSREKKERFSLILESASTNQTSMYLCASSHRDSQETQYFGPGTRLLVL.

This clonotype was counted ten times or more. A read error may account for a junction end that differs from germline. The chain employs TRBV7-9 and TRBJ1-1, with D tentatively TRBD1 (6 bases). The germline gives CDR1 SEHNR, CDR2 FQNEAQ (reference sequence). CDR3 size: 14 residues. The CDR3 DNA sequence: TGTGCCAGCAGTTTAGGGGGGGCGGGCACTGAAGCTTTCTTT. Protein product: CASSLGGAGTEAFF.

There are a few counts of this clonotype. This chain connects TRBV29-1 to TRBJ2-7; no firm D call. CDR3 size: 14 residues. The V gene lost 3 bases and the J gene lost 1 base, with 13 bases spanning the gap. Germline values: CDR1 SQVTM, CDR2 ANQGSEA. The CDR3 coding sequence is TGCAGCGTTGATGCAGGCAGAGATTCCTACGAGCAGTACTTC. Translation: CSVDAGRDSYEQYF.

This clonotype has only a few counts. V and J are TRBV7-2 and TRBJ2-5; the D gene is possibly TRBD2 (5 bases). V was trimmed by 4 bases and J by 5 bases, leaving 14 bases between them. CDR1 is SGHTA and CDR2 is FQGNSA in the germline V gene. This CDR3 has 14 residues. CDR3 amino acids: CASSSLGNRETQYF. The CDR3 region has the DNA TGTGCCAGCAGCTCCCTCGGGAATCGCGAGACCCAGTACTTC.

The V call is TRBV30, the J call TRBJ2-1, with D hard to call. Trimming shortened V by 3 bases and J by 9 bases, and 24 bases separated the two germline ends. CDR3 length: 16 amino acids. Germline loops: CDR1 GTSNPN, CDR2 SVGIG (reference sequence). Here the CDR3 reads CAWSTDRTGLKGEQFF. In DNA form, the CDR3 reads TGTGCCTGGAGCACCGATCGGACCGGCCTGAAGGGTGAGCAGTTCTTC.

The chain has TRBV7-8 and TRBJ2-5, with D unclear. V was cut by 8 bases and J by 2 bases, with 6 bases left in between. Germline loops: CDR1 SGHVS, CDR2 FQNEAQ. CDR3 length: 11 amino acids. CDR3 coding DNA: TGTGCCAGCGCAGTACAAGAGACCCAGTACTTC. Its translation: CASAVQETQYF. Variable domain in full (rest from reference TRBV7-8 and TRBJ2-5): GAGVSQSPRYKVAKRGQDVALRCDPISGHVSLFWYQQALGQGPEFLTYFQNEAQLDKSGLPSDRFFAERPEGSVSTLKIQRTQQEDSAVYLCASAVQETQYFGPGTRLLVL.

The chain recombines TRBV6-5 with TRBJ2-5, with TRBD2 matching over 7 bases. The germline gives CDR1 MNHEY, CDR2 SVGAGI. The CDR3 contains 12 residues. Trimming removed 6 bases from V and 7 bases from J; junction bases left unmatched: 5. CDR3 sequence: CASRIAGGTQYF. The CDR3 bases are TGTGCCAGCAGGATAGCGGGTGGGACCCAGTACTTC.

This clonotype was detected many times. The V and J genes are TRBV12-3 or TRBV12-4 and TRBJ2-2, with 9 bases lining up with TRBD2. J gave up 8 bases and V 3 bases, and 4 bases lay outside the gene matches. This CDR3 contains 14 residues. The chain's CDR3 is CASSFERGEGELFF. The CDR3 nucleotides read TGTGCCAGCAGTTTTGAGCGGGGGGAAGGGGAGCTGTTTTTT.

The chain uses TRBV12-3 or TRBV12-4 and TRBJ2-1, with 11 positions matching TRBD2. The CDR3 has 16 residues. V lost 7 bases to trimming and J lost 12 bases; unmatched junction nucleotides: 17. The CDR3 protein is CASTQGAGTSGIRQFF. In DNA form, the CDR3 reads TGTGCCAGCACCCAGGGAGCCGGGACTAGCGGTATTCGGCAGTTCTTC.

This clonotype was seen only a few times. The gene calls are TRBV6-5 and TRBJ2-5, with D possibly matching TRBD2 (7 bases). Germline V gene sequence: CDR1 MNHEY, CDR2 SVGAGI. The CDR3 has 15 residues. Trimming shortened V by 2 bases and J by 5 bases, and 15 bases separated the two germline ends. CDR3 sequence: CASSYIGGRGETQYF. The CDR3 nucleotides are TGTGCCAGCAGTTACATCGGGGGGCGCGGGGAGACCCAGTACTTC.

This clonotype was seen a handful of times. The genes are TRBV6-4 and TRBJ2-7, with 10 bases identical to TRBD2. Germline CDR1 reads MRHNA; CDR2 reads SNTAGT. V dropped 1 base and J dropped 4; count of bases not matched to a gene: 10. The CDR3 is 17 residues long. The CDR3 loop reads CASSDFTASGSTYEQYF. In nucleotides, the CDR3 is TGTGCCAGCAGTGACTTTACGGCTAGCGGGAGTACGTACGAGCAGTACTTC.

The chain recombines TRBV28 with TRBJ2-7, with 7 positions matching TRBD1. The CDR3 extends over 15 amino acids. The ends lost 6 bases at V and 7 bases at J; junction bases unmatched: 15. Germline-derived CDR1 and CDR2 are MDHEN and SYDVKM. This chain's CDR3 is CASRSPTGTSGEQYF. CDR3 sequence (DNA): TGTGCCAGCAGGAGCCCGACAGGGACATCGGGAGAGCAGTACTTC.

The CDR3 bases are TGTGCCAGCAGCTTAGGATTTCAGCCGAAAAACATTCAGTACTTC. It translates to CASSLGFQPKNIQYF. The V and J genes are TRBV7-9 and TRBJ2-4; no definite D call. Germline CDR1 is SEHNR and CDR2 is FQNEAQ (reference sequence). Between the trimmed V and J ends, which lost 1 base and 4 bases, there was a span of 11 bases. The CDR3 is made up of 15 amino acids.